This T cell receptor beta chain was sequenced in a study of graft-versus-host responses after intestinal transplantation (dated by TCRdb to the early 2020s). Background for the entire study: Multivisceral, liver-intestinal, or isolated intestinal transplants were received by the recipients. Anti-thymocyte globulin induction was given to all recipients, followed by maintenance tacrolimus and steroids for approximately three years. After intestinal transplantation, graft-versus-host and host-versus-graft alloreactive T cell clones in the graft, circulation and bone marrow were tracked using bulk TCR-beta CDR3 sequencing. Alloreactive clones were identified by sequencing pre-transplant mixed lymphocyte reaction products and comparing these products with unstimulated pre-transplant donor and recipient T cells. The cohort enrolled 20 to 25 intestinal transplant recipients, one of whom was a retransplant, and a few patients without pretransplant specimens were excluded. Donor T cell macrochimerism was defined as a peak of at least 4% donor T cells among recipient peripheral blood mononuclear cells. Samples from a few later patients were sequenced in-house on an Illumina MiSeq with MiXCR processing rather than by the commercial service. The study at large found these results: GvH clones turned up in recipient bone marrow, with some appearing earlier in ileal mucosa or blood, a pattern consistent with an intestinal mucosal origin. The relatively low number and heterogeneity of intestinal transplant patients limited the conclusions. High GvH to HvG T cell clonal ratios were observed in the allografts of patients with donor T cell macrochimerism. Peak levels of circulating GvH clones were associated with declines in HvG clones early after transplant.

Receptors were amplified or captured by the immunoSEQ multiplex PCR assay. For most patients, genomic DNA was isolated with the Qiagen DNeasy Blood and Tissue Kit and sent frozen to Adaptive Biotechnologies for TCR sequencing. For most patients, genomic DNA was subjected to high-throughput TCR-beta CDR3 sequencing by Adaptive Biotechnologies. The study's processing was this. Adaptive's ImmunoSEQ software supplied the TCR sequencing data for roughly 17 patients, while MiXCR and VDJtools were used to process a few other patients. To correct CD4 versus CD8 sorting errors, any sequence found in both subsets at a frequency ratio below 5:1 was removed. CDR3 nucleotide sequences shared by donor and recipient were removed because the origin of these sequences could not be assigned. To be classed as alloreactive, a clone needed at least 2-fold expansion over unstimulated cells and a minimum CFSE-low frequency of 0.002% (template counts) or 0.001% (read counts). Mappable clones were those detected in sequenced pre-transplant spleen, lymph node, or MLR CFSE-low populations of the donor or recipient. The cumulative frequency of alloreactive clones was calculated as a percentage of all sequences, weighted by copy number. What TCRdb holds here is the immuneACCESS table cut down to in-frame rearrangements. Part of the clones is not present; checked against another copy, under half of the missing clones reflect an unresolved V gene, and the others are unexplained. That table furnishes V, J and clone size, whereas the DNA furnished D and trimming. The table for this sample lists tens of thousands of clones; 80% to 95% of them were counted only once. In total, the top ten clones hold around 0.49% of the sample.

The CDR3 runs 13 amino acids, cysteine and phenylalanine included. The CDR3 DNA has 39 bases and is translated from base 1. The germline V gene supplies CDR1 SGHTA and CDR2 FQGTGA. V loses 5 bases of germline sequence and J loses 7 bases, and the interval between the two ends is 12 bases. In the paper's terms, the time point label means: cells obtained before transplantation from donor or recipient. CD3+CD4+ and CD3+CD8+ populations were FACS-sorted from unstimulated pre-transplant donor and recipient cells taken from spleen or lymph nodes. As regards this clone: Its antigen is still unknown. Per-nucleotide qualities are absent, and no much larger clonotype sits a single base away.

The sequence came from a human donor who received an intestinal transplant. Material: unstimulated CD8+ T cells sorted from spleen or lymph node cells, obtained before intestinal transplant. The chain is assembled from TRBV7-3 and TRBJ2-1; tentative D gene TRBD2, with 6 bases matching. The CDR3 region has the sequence CASSPTGANEQFF. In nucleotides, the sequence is TGTGCCAGCAGCCCGACGGGAGCGAATGAGCAGTTCTTC.